What follows are 23 T cell receptor beta chains derived from one specimen sequenced in a study of T cells in Graves' hyperthyroidism and ophthalmopathy. Amplified TCR beta CDR3 regions came from RNA transcripts. HTBI primers were employed in a first-round RT-PCR of the TCR CDR3. One entry per CDR3 protein, called by TCRdb with MiXCR from the multiplex PCR reads. The repertoire has hundreds of thousands of distinct CDR3 sequences, 38% of them found once; the top ten carry around 9.3%. The material sequenced was blood. The receptors stem from a man younger than 35 with Graves' hyperthyroidism.

Many counts were recorded for this clonotype. The chain has TRBV2 and TRBJ1-2, with TRBD1 matching over 11 bases. CDR1 and CDR2 (germline): SNHLY, FYNNEI. The CDR3 runs to 14 residues. The J segment lost 3 bases and the V segment lost 4 bases, leaving 1 base of the junction unmatched. This CDR3 reads CASSVDRGHYGYTF. CDR3 nucleotides: TGTGCCAGCAGTGTGGACAGGGGGCACTATGGCTACACCTTC.

The V and J genes are TRBV7-2 and TRBJ2-6, with D tentatively TRBD1 (5 bases). Trimming pared 6 bases from V and 2 bases from J, leaving 11 bases between. CDR3 length: 15 residues. CDR1 SGHTA and CDR2 FQGNSA come from the germline V gene. The CDR3 nucleotides read TGTGCCAGCAGTCCAGGGTCCCCTGGGGCCAACGTCCTGACTTTC. Translation gives CASSPGSPGANVLTF. Drawing the rest from reference TRBV7-2 and TRBJ2-6, the complete variable domain is GAGVSQSPSNKVTEKGKDVELRCDPISGHTALYWYRQSLGQGLEFLIYFQGNSAPDKSGLPSDRFSAERTGGSVSTLTIQRTQQEDSAVYLCASSPGSPGANVLTFGAGSRLTVL.

This clonotype was counted many times. The junction differs from germline at one of its ends, possibly a read error. The V call is TRBV5-1, the J call TRBJ2-2; 10 bases map to TRBD1. Germline V gene sequence: CDR1 SGHRS, CDR2 YFSETQ. The CDR3 is 15 amino acids. CDR3 DNA: TGTGCCAGCAGCTTAGGACAGGGGGACACCGGGGAGCTGTTTTTT. It specifies CASSLGQGDTGELFF.

The V gene is TRBV10-3, the J gene TRBJ1-3; the match to TRBD1 covers 11 bases. The germline V gene has CDR1 ENHRY and CDR2 SYGVKD. This CDR3 is built from 14 residues. The trim removed 6 bases at V and 7 bases at J, leaving 5 bases unmatched. CDR3 protein: CAISPGQGGNTIYF. CDR3 DNA: TGTGCCATCAGCCCGGGACAGGGGGGGAACACCATATATTTT.

This clonotype occurred a few times. The CDR3 DNA is TGTGCCAGCAGCTTAGATCGGTATTGGACTGAAGCTTTCTTT. It encodes CASSLDRYWTEAFF. The chain links TRBV11-2 to TRBJ1-1; D gene ambiguous. The CDR3 runs 14 residues. Deletions cut 0 bases from V and 5 bases from J, with 10 bases between. Germline-derived CDR1 and CDR2 are SGHAT and FQNNGV.

As regards this clonotype: Sequence at one end of the junction differs from germline and may be a read error. The J gene is TRBJ2-6, the V gene TRBV29-1; 11 positions match TRBD1. Per the germline V gene, CDR1 is SQVTM and CDR2 is ANQGSEA. CDR3 length equals 13 residues. CDR3 region: CSVVGTGGNVLTF. The CDR3 DNA is TGCAGCGTTGTGGGGACAGGGGGCAACGTCCTGACTTTC.

In its sample, this clonotype was seen once. Given the absence of the conserved phenylalanine or tryptophan at the CDR3 end, a read error is likely. It is unclear where the CDR3 begins or ends on the DNA, so no DNA is shown, and the CDR3 is as TCRdb lists it. This sequence joins TRBV9 and TRBJ2-7; the table's D call TRBD2 went unverified against the DNA. The CDR3 length is 14 residues, termini included. In germline, CDR1 is SGDLS, CDR2 YYNGEE. CDR3 residues: CASRGLAVTTSSTS.

This clonotype occurred many times. V usage is TRBV13 and J usage is TRBJ1-5; the D gene is possibly TRBD1 (5 bases). V was shortened by 6 bases and J by 3 bases, with 9 bases between the two germline ends. The length of the CDR3 is 13 residues. Looked up from germline, CDR1 is PRHDT and CDR2 is FYEKMQ (reference sequence). CDR3 residues: CASSSGHNQPQHF. The CDR3 DNA reads as TGTGCCAGCAGTTCAGGACACAATCAGCCCCAGCATTTT.

CDR3 in DNA: TGTGCCAGCAGCTTAGGCGGGAGTGTGAACACCGGGGAGCTGTTTTTT. This gives the protein CASSLGGSVNTGELFF. The chain is built from TRBV7-2 and TRBJ2-2, with TRBD2 matching 7 bases. The CDR3 totals 16 residues. Germline V gene sequence: CDR1 SGHTA, CDR2 FQGNSA. Trimming took 1 base from V and 1 from J; bases not matched to a gene: 3.

The table lists this clonotype with many counts. V is TRBV2 and J is TRBJ1-3; D gene uncertain. The CDR3 loop spans 14 amino acids. The ends were cut back, 10 bases at V and 4 bases at J, with 17 bases in the middle. Germline loops: CDR1 SNHLY, CDR2 FYNNEI. DNA for the CDR3: TGTGCCATCGCTTGGCTAGGGTCCGGAAACACCATATATTTT. Protein sequence: CAIAWLGSGNTIYF.

A word on this clonotype: The germline gene is not matched at one end of the junction; a read error may be the cause. The V gene is TRBV6-1, the J gene TRBJ2-6, with 9 bases matching TRBD2. Germline CDR1 is MNHNS and CDR2 is SASEGT. This CDR3 has 14 residues. The CDR3 loop reads CASSLAGGAYVLTF. As DNA, the CDR3 is TGTGCCAGCAGTTTGGCGGGAGGGGCCTACGTCCTGACTTTC.

CDR3 nucleotide sequence: TGTGCCAGCAGTGAAGCTTTAGGGGTCACAAGCAATCAGCCCCAGCATTTT. This encodes CASSEALGVTSNQPQHF. V gene TRBV6-5 combines with J gene TRBJ1-5; D is possibly TRBD1 (5 bases). The CDR3 has 17 amino acids. CDR1 is MNHEY and CDR2 is SVGAGI in the germline V gene. V was trimmed by 5 bases and J by 1 base, leaving 18 bases between them.

In its sample, this clonotype was seen a few times. The CDR3 bases are TGTGCCAGCAGCTTATCCGTTCAAGAGACCCAGTACTTC. It translates to CASSLSVQETQYF. The chain uses TRBV7-3 and TRBJ2-5; no firm D call. V lost 2 bases and J 2 bases, leaving 6 bases between the germline ends. The CDR3 contains 13 residues. Per the germline V gene, CDR1 is SGHTA and CDR2 is FQGTGA.

This clonotype was observed at least ten times. The rearrangement links TRBV28 to TRBJ1-1, with D perhaps matching TRBD1 (6 bases). The V and J ends lost 5 bases and 11 bases respectively, with 12 bases between them. CDR1 and CDR2 from the germline V gene are MDHEN and SYDVKM. The CDR3 totals 11 residues. The CDR3 sequence is CASSPGQLAFF. The CDR3 nucleotides read TGTGCCAGCAGTCCGGGACAACTTGCTTTCTTT.

This clonotype was recorded at least ten times. The chain links TRBV19 to TRBJ2-7; possible D gene TRBD2, 6 bases. V was clipped by 1 base and J by 6 bases, with 13 bases between them. The CDR3 runs 14 residues. Germline V gene lookup returns CDR1 LNHDA and CDR2 SQIVND (reference sequence). CDR3 bases: TGTGCCAGTAGTATAGCCCCACTAGCTTCCGAGCAGTACTTC. Its translation: CASSIAPLASEQYF.

In this sample, this clonotype turned up a few times. The V gene is TRBV20-1, the J gene TRBJ1-4; 7 bases are a match to TRBD1. Per germline, CDR1 DFQATT and CDR2 SNEGSKA (reference sequence). Trimming removed 5 bases from V and 8 bases from J; junction bases left unmatched: 8. The CDR3 length is 13 residues. In nucleotides, the CDR3 is TGCAGTGCTTGGACAGGACGAGAGGAAAAACTGTTTTTT. Translated: CSAWTGREEKLFF.

The chain uses TRBV6-1 and TRBJ1-5; D not certain. The CDR3 runs 15 residues. The germline gives CDR1 MNHNS, CDR2 SASEGT. The germline V and J ends were trimmed by 1 base and 0 bases, with 7 bases remaining between them. The DNA of the CDR3 is TGTGCCAGCAGTGAAGTGCGGTATAGCAATCAGCCCCAGCATTTT. Protein sequence: CASSEVRYSNQPQHF.

This clonotype occurred once. The chain employs TRBV19 and TRBJ2-2; D is unresolved. CDR3 size: 18 residues. The ends were cut back, 7 bases at V and 3 bases at J, with 24 bases in the middle. Germline V gene lookup returns CDR1 LNHDA and CDR2 SQIVND (reference sequence). The CDR3 protein is CASKLEGSLTLDTGELFF. The CDR3 DNA is TGTGCCAGTAAGCTCGAAGGGTCCCTAACGCTGGACACCGGGGAGCTGTTTTTT.

This clonotype turned up a few times. The CDR3 DNA is TGCAGTGCTAGACAGAATAGCAATCAGCCCCAGCATTTT. Residues: CSARQNSNQPQHF. V and J are TRBV20-1 and TRBJ1-5, with D uncertain. This CDR3 comprises 13 residues. The V end was cut by 2 bases, the J end by 0 bases, with 5 bases between. From germline, CDR1 is DFQATT and CDR2 SNEGSKA (reference sequence).

J is TRBJ2-2 and V is TRBV2; 14 nucleotides agree with TRBD2. The CDR3 has 15 amino acids. V lost 8 bases to trimming and J lost 6 bases; unmatched junction nucleotides: 5. Germline CDR1 reads SNHLY; CDR2 reads FYNNEI. CDR3 nucleotide sequence: TGTGCCAGCGGGGGACTAGCGGGAGTCGCCGGGGAGCTGTTTTTT. This sequence encodes CASGGLAGVAGELFF.

The chain has TRBV11-2 and TRBJ1-1, with 8 bases aligning to TRBD1. Trimming removed 6 bases from V and 5 bases from J; junction bases left unmatched: 8. This CDR3 comprises 14 residues. Germline CDR1 and CDR2: SGHAT and FQNNGV. Here the CDR3 reads CASRYGQGRTEAFF. The CDR3 DNA is TGTGCCAGCAGATATGGACAGGGAAGAACTGAAGCTTTCTTT.

The chain has TRBV25-1 and TRBJ1-2; TRBD1 agrees at 8 bases. The CDR3 has 15 residues. V dropped 1 base and J dropped 7; count of bases not matched to a gene: 8. Germline V gene sequence: CDR1 MGHDK, CDR2 SYGVNS. CDR3 sequence: CASSESGTGFSGYTF. CDR3 nucleotide sequence: TGTGCCAGCAGTGAATCCGGGACAGGTTTCTCTGGCTACACCTTC.

This chain uses TRBV7-2 with TRBJ2-7; D may be TRBD1 (7 bases). CDR3 length: 15 residues. From germline, CDR1 is SGHTA and CDR2 FQGNSA. The germline V and J ends were trimmed by 7 bases and 5 bases, with 21 bases remaining between them. The DNA for the CDR3 is TGTGCCAGCACCAGGGGGGCACGTGGGGGCGACGAGCAGTACTTC. Translating it yields CASTRGARGGDEQYF.